A single sample is the source of the 7 T cell receptor beta chains below, sequenced in a study of control samples from healthy donors and cancer patients. Using immunoSEQ multiplex PCR, the repertoire was profiled, and TCRdb retains in-frame clones only, with some absent. The table shows about 150,000 clones, with nearly 95% occurring only once. The specimen sequenced was blood. The receptors were gathered from a man in his fifties in good health.

The table lists this clone with a count of one. The CDR3 sequence: CASSQQLGLAGVTGELFF. The CDR3 DNA reads as TGCGCCAGCAGCCAGCAACTAGGACTAGCGGGAGTAACCGGGGAGCTGTTTTTT. The V and J genes are TRBV4-1 and TRBJ2-2, with 13 bases lining up with TRBD2. V shed 3 bases, J shed 5 bases, and the junction held 9 bases outside the gene matches. The germline V gene has CDR1 MGHRA and CDR2 YSYEKL. The length of the CDR3 is 18 residues.

The genes are TRBV6-5 and TRBJ2-2; TRBD2 matches at 7 bases. Germline CDR1 and CDR2: MNHEY and SVGAGI. This CDR3 has 15 residues. Unmatched junction bases numbered 5, after V lost 7 bases and J lost 0 bases. The DNA for the CDR3 is TGTGCCAGCATTGGGGGACTATCGAACACCGGGGAGCTGTTTTTT. Amino acids: CASIGGLSNTGELFF.

The chain employs TRBV21-1 and TRBJ2-7; TRBD2 is the table's D call, not checked against the DNA. TRBV21-1 is deemed a pseudogene. This CDR3 comprises 19 residues. CDR3 sequence reads: CASSNFFYWFAETPREQYF. CDR3 nucleotides: TGTGCCAGCAGCAACTTTTTCTATTGGTTTGCGGAGACCCCTCGAGAGCAGTACTTC.

The V call is TRBV28, the J call TRBJ1-3; D not certain. The ends were cut back, 6 bases at V and 4 bases at J, with 13 bases in the middle. Germline V CDR1 and CDR2: MDHEN, SYDVKM. The CDR3 loop spans 14 amino acids. Here the CDR3 DNA reads TGTGCCAGCAGGGTCTTTGGAGGGGGAAACACCATATATTTT. Translating gives CASRVFGGGNTIYF.

This clone was counted a single time. The chain has TRBV6-1 and TRBJ1-5; 11 bases map to TRBD1. This CDR3 is 17 amino acids long. J was trimmed by 4 bases and V by 4 bases; bases with no gene match: 9. Germline V gene sequence: CDR1 MNHNS, CDR2 SASEGT. CDR3: CASSATGQGVRNQPQHF. The CDR3 DNA sequence: TGTGCCAGCAGTGCAACGGGACAGGGGGTCAGGAATCAGCCCCAGCATTTT.

CDR3: CASTLNSGTGGLNTQYF. Here the CDR3 DNA reads TGTGCCAGTACGTTGAACTCCGGGACAGGGGGTTTGAATACGCAGTATTTT. V and J are TRBV19 and TRBJ2-3; the match to TRBD1 covers 11 bases. Germline CDR1 is LNHDA and CDR2 is SQIVND (reference sequence). V shed 7 bases and J 7 bases; nucleotides not matched to a gene: 16. The CDR3 consists of 17 residues.

This chain links TRBV12-3 or TRBV12-4 with TRBJ1-2; D possibly corresponds to TRBD1 (6 bases). The V gene lost 3 bases and the J gene lost 5 bases, with 10 bases spanning the gap. The CDR3 contains 13 residues. In DNA form, the CDR3 reads TGTGCCAGCAGTTTGGTGGGGACATATGGCTACACCTTC. It specifies CASSLVGTYGYTF.